This T cell receptor beta chain was retrieved from a study of T cell changes during pregnancy in multiple sclerosis. This clone was counted only a few times. The CDR3 contains 15 residues. The germline V and J ends were trimmed by 1 base and 1 base, with 5 bases remaining between them. Germline CDR1 and CDR2: SGHTA and FQGNSA. TCRdb's table, derived via immunoSEQ multiplex PCR, lists solely in-frame clones and lacks some. The sample shows more than 70,000 clones, around 92% of them seen only once. This TCR derives from a female donor in good health, enrolled as a control in a pregnancy study. Source: peripheral blood, taken after pregnancy. The rearrangement joins TRBV7-2 to TRBJ2-6, with a tentative D call TRBD2 (5 bases). The CDR3 spells CASSLGGSGANVLTF. In nucleotides, the CDR3 is TGTGCCAGCAGCTTAGGAGGGTCTGGGGCCAACGTCCTGACTTTC.